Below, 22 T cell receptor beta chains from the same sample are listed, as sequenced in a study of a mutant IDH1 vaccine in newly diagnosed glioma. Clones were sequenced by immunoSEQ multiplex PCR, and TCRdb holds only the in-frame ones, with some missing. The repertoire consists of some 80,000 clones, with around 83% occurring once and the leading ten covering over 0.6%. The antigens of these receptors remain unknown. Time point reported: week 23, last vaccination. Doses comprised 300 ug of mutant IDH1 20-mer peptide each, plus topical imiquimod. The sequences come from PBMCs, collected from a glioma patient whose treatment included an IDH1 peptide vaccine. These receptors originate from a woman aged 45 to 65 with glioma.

The CDR3 nucleotides are TGTGCTAGTGGTTTGGTACGAGGGGGGCCTGGGGCCAACGTCCTGACTTTC. Translating it yields CASGLVRGGPGANVLTF. The rearrangement uses TRBV12-5 and TRBJ2-6, with D tentatively TRBD1 or TRBD2 (6 bases each). Deletions cut 0 bases from V and 2 bases from J, with 11 bases between. This CDR3 comprises 17 residues. CDR1 LGHNT and CDR2 FRNRAP come from the germline V gene. Combining the CDR3 with reference TRBV12-5 and TRBJ2-6 gives the whole variable domain DARVTQTPRHKVTEMGQEVTMRCQPILGHNTVFWYRQTMMQGLELLAYFRNRAPLDDSGMPKDRFSAEMPDATLATLKIQPSEPRDSAVYFCASGLVRGGPGANVLTFGAGSRLTVL.

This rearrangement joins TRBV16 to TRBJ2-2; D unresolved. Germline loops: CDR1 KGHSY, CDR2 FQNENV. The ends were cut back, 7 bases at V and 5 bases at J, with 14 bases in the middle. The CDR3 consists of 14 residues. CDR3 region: CASTYLDTTGELFF. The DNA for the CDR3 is TGTGCCAGCACCTACCTAGACACAACCGGGGAGCTGTTTTTT.

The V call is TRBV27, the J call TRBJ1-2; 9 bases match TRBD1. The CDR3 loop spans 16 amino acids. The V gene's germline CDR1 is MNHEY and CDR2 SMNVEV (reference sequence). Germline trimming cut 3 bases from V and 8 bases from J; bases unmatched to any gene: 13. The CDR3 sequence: CASSFGTGFGFGGYTF. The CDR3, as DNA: TGTGCCAGCAGTTTCGGGACAGGGTTTGGTTTTGGGGGCTACACCTTC.

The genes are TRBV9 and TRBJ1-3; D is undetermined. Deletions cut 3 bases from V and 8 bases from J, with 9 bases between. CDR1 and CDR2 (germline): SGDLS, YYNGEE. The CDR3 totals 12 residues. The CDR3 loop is CASSELPDTIYF. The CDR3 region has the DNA TGTGCCAGCAGCGAGCTTCCGGACACCATATATTTT.

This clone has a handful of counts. DNA for the CDR3: TGTGCCAGTAGTCAGTATGCCCGGAGCGGGACAGGGGGCTTCGGTGAAAAACTGTTTTTT. Its translation is CASSQYARSGTGGFGEKLFF. The rearrangement links TRBV19 to TRBJ1-4; 12 positions match TRBD1. From germline, CDR1 is LNHDA and CDR2 SQIVND (reference sequence). After removal of 5 bases from V and 7 bases from J, the junction contained 20 bases not matched to a gene. The CDR3 has 20 amino acids.

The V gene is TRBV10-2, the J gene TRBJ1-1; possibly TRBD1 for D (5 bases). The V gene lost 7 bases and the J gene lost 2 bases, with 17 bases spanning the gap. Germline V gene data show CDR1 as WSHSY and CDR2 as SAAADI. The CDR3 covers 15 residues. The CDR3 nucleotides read TGCGCCAGCACCATTGACAGTCTTATTAACACTGAAGCTTTCTTT. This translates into CASTIDSLINTEAFF.

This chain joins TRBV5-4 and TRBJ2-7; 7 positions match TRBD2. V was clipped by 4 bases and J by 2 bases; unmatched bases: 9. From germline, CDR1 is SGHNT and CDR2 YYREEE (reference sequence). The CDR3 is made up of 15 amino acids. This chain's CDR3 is CASSPPGLPTYEQYF. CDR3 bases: TGTGCCAGCAGCCCGCCGGGACTACCCACCTACGAGCAGTACTTC.

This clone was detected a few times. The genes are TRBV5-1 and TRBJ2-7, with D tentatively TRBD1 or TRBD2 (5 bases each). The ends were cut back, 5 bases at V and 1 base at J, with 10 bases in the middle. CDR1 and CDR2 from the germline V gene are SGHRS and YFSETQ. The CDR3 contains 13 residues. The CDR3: CASRIEGSYEQYF. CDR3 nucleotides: TGCGCCAGCAGGATTGAGGGGTCCTACGAGCAGTACTTC.

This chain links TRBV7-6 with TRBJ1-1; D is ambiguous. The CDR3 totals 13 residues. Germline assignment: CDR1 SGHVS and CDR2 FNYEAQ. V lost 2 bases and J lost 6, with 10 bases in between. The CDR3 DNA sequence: TGTGCCAGCAGCTTAACCCGACGTGCTGAAGCTTTCTTT. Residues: CASSLTRRAEAFF. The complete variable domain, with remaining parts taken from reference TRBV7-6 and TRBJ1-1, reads GAGVSQSPRYKVTKRGQDVALRCDPISGHVSLYWYRQALGQGPEFLTYFNYEAQQDKSGLPNDRFSAERPEGSISTLTIQRTEQRDSAMYRCASSLTRRAEAFFGQGTRLTVV.

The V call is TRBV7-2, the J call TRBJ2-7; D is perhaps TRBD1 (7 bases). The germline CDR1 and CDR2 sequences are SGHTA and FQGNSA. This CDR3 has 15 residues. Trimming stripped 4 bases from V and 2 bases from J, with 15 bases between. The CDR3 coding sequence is TGTGCCAGCAGCTCGGGACAGCCGGGGGCCTACGAGCAGTACTTC. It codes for CASSSGQPGAYEQYF. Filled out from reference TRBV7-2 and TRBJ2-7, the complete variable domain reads GAGVSQSPSNKVTEKGKDVELRCDPISGHTALYWYRQSLGQGLEFLIYFQGNSAPDKSGLPSDRFSAERTGGSVSTLTIQRTQQEDSAVYLCASSSGQPGAYEQYFGPGTRLTVT.

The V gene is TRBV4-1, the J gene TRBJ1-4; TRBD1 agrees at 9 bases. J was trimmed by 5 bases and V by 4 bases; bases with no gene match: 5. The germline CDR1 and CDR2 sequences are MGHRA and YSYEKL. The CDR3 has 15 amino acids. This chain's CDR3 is CASSPYGTGNEKLFF. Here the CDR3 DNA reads TGCGCCAGCAGCCCTTACGGGACAGGGAATGAAAAACTGTTTTTT.

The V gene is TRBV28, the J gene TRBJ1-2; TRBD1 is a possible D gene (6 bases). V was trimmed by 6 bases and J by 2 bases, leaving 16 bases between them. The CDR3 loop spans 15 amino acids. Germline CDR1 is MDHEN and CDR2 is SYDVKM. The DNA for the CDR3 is TGTGCCAGCAGCCTAAAGGGACAAGTAAACTATGGCTACACCTTC. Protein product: CASSLKGQVNYGYTF.

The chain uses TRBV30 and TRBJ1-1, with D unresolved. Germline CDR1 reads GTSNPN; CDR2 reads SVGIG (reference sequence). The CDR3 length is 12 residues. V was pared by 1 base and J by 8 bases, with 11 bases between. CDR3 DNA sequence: TGTGCCTGGAGTGAATTTTATCAGGAAGCTTTCTTT. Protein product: CAWSEFYQEAFF.

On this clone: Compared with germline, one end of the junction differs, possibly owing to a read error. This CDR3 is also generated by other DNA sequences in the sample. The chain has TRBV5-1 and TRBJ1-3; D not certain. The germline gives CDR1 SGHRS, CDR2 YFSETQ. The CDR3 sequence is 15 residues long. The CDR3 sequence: CASSLGAATGNTIYF. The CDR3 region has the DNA TGCGCCAGCAGCTTGGGGGCAGCAACTGGAAACACAATATATTTT.

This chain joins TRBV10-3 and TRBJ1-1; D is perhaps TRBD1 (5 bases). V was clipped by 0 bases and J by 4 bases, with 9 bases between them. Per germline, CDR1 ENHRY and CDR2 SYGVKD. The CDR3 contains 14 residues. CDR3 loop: CAISESSGGTEAFF. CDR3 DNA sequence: TGTGCCATCAGTGAGTCGTCGGGGGGCACTGAAGCTTTCTTT.

The CDR3 loop reads CAISESKRATDTQYF. DNA of the CDR3: TGTGCCATCAGTGAGTCGAAAAGAGCCACAGATACGCAGTATTTT. The chain couples TRBV10-3 to TRBJ2-3; the D is unclear. The germline V and J ends were trimmed by 0 bases and 2 bases, with 9 bases remaining between them. This CDR3 is 15 amino acids long. CDR1 and CDR2 from the germline V gene are ENHRY and SYGVKD.

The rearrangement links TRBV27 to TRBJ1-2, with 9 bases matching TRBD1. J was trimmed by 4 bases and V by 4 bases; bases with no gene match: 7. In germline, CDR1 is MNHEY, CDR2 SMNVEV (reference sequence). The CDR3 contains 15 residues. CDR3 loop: CASSSPGQGPYGYTF. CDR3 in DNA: TGTGCCAGCAGTTCCCCGGGACAGGGCCCCTATGGCTACACCTTC.

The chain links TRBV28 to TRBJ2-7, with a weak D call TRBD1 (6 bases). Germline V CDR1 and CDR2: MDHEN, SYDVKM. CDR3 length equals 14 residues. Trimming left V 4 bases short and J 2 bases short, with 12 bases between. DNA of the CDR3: TGTGCCAGCAGTTCCGGACAGCTTACCTACGAGCAGTACTTC. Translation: CASSSGQLTYEQYF.

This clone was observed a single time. CDR3 bases: TGTGCCAGCAGTGAACGGTCGAACACTGAAGCTTTCTTT. As protein: CASSERSNTEAFF. The V and J genes are TRBV2 and TRBJ1-1; D gene uncertain. With 2 bases removed from V and 1 base from J, the gap between germline ends came to 5 bases. The length of the CDR3 is 13 residues. Germline lookup yields CDR1 SNHLY and CDR2 FYNNEI.

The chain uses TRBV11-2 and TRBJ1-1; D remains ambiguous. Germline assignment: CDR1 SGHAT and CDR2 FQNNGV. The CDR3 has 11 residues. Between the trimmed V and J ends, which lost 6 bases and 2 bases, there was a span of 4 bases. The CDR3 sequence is CASRPNTEAFF. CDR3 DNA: TGTGCCAGCAGGCCTAACACTGAAGCTTTCTTT. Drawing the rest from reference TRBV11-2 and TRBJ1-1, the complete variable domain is EAGVAQSPRYKIIEKRQSVAFWCNPISGHATLYWYQQILGQGPKLLIQFQNNGVVDDSQLPKDRFSAERLKGVDSTLKIQPAKLEDSAVYLCASRPNTEAFFGQGTRLTVV.

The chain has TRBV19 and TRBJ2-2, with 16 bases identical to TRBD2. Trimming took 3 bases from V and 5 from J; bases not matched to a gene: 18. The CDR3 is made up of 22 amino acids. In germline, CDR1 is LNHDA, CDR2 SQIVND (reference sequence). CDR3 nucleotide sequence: TGTGCCAGTAGTATCTTCTGGACAGGAGGGACTAGCGGGAGGGGTAAAACCGGGGAGCTGTTTTTT. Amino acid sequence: CASSIFWTGGTSGRGKTGELFF.

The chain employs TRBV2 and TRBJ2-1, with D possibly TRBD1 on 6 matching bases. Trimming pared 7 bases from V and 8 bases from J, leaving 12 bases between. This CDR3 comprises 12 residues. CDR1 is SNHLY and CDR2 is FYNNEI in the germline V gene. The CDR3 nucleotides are TGTGCCAGCACCATTTGGGGGCATGAGCAGTTCTTC. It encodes CASTIWGHEQFF.